These 23 T cell receptor beta chains originate from one sample sequenced in a study of blood T cell repertoires in COVID-19. Repertoires were generated with immunoSEQ multiplex PCR, while TCRdb's copy carries only in-frame clones and drops some. The sample yields around 26,000 clones, around 86% seen once. Sequenced: peripheral blood. The receptors come from a human donor in a cohort sampled during active COVID-19.

The V call is TRBV7-7, the J call TRBJ2-1; possibly TRBD2 for D (6 bases). Trimming pared 0 bases from V and 2 bases from J, leaving 14 bases between. The CDR3 extends over 17 amino acids. Germline assignment: CDR1 SSHAT and CDR2 FNYEAQ (reference sequence). CDR3 sequence: CASSLAPAGGTYNEQFF. The DNA of the CDR3 is TGTGCCAGCAGCTTAGCGCCAGCCGGAGGGACCTACAATGAGCAGTTCTTC. The complete variable domain, with remaining parts taken from reference TRBV7-7 and TRBJ2-1, reads GAGVSQSPRYKVTKRGQDVTLRCDPISSHATLYWYQQALGQGPEFLTYFNYEAQPDKSGLPSDRFSAERPEGSISTLTIQRTEQRDSAMYRCASSLAPAGGTYNEQFFGPGTRLTVL.

The chain uses TRBV7-2 and TRBJ1-5, with D possibly TRBD1 on 6 matching bases. The CDR3 runs 16 residues. Germline loops: CDR1 SGHTA, CDR2 FQGNSA. V was shortened by 2 bases and J by 5 bases, with 16 bases between the two germline ends. CDR3 loop: CASSLPLAAGDQPQHF. Written as DNA, the CDR3 is TGTGCCAGCAGCTTACCTCTGGCGGCAGGGGATCAGCCCCAGCATTTT.

This CDR3 reads CASIPSWASGSYNEQFF. CDR3 sequence (DNA): TGTGCCAGCATCCCTTCGTGGGCTAGCGGGAGCTACAATGAGCAGTTCTTC. V and J are TRBV27 and TRBJ2-1, with 10 bases aligning to TRBD2. V lost 7 bases and J lost 3; bases outside the gene matches: 12. CDR3 length: 17 residues. Germline V gene data show CDR1 as MNHEY and CDR2 as SMNVEV (reference sequence).

The V call is TRBV7-2, the J call TRBJ2-3; D remains unclear. Germline V gene sequence: CDR1 SGHTA, CDR2 FQGNSA. V lost 5 bases and J lost 4, with 13 bases in between. This CDR3 region has 14 residues. The CDR3 sequence is CASSATVSADTQYF. The CDR3 nucleotides are TGTGCCAGCAGCGCCACCGTATCAGCAGATACGCAGTATTTT. The full variable domain, completed using reference TRBV7-2 and TRBJ2-3, is GAGVSQSPSNKVTEKGKDVELRCDPISGHTALYWYRQSLGQGLEFLIYFQGNSAPDKSGLPSDRFSAERTGGSVSTLTIQRTQQEDSAVYLCASSATVSADTQYFGPGTRLTVL.

The chain is built from TRBV24-1 and TRBJ2-7; 7 bases map to TRBD2. Germline trimming cut 3 bases from V and 1 base from J; bases unmatched to any gene: 5. The CDR3 is 15 residues long. Germline V gene lookup returns CDR1 KGHDR and CDR2 SFDVKD. This CDR3 is CATSDAGTTSYEQYF. Written as DNA, the CDR3 is TGTGCCACCAGTGATGCCGGGACTACTTCCTACGAGCAGTACTTC.

J is TRBJ2-7 and V is TRBV10-3; 7 nucleotides line up with TRBD1. In germline, CDR1 is ENHRY, CDR2 SYGVKD. V was pared by 2 bases and J by 3 bases, with 4 bases of the junction left unmatched. The CDR3 has 14 residues. The CDR3 DNA is TGTGCCATCAGTGAGACCGGACAGGTCTACGAGCAGTACTTC. Its translation is CAISETGQVYEQYF.

Details on this clone: It is likely a read error, because the conserved phenylalanine at the end of the CDR3 is missing. The DNA is omitted, as the CDR3 cannot be located on it reliably, and the CDR3 follows TCRdb's listing. The chain couples TRBV20-1 to TRBJ2-7; the table names TRBD2, a call not compared with the DNA. The CDR3 numbers 11 amino acids, ends counted. The germline V gene has CDR1 DFQATT and CDR2 SNEGSKA (reference sequence). The CDR3 reads CSASLRGAWFM.

The chain couples TRBV12-3 or TRBV12-4 to TRBJ2-7; the D gene is possibly TRBD1 (5 bases). V was clipped by 0 bases and J by 6 bases, with 9 bases between them. CDR3 size: 13 residues. CDR3 DNA sequence: TGTGCCAGCAGTTTAGCAGGGGCCGGCGAGCAGTACTTC. It specifies CASSLAGAGEQYF.

This chain links TRBV2 with TRBJ2-5; D unclear. V was shortened by 5 bases and J by 2 bases, with 15 bases between the two germline ends. Germline CDR1 and CDR2: SNHLY and FYNNEI. The CDR3 runs to 15 residues. CDR3: CASSSYSQPQETQYF. CDR3 sequence (DNA): TGTGCCAGCAGTTCCTACAGTCAACCTCAAGAGACCCAGTACTTC. Filled out from reference TRBV2 and TRBJ2-5, the complete variable domain reads EPEVTQTPSHQVTQMGQEVILRCVPISNHLYFYWYRQILGQKVEFLVSFYNNEISEKSEIFDDQFSVERPDGSNFTLKIRSTKLEDSAMYFCASSSYSQPQETQYFGPGTRLLVL.

V and J are TRBV2 and TRBJ1-2; TRBD1 matches 7 bases. Germline V gene sequence: CDR1 SNHLY, CDR2 FYNNEI. This CDR3 comprises 16 residues. The ends lost 2 bases at V and 4 bases at J; junction bases unmatched: 10. CDR3 amino acids: CASSEIKGQPTYGYTF. For the CDR3, the DNA is TGTGCCAGCAGTGAAATCAAGGGACAGCCAACCTATGGCTACACCTTC.

The chain employs TRBV9 and TRBJ2-1; 14 bases align to TRBD2. The J segment lost 9 bases and the V segment lost 4 bases, leaving 6 bases of the junction unmatched. The germline CDR1 and CDR2 sequences are SGDLS and YYNGEE. The CDR3 has 15 amino acids. CDR3 loop: CASSPQGLAGGEQFF. CDR3 nucleotide sequence: TGTGCCAGCAGCCCTCAAGGACTAGCGGGAGGTGAGCAGTTCTTC.

The rearrangement uses TRBV4-2 and TRBJ1-2; D is unresolved. Germline V gives CDR1 LGHNA, CDR2 YNFKEQ. V dropped 1 base and J dropped 4 bases, with 13 bases sitting between them. The CDR3 extends over 15 amino acids. The CDR3 loop reads CASSQARTNGYGYTF. CDR3 coding DNA: TGTGCCAGCAGCCAAGCCCGGACTAATGGCTATGGCTACACCTTC.

The chain has TRBV14 and TRBJ1-2, with D hard to call. CDR3 length: 13 residues. The V end lost 2 bases, the J end lost 5 bases, and 9 bases lay between the germline ends. Germline V lookup: CDR1 SGHDN, CDR2 FVKESK. CDR3 DNA sequence: TGTGCCAGCAGCCAACAGGTGTCGTATGGCTACACCTTC. Residues: CASSQQVSYGYTF.

The chain couples TRBV30 to TRBJ1-4; D gene unclear. The CDR3 is made up of 13 amino acids. Germline V CDR1 and CDR2: GTSNPN, SVGIG (reference sequence). Deletions cut 2 bases from V and 7 bases from J, with 11 bases between. The CDR3 region is CAWSPGRIEKLFF. In DNA, the CDR3 is TGTGCCTGGAGTCCAGGCAGGATTGAAAAACTGTTTTTT.

CDR3 nucleotide sequence: TGTGCCAGCAGCTCTGAGGGCCTACACTCTGGAAACACCATATATTTT. Translating it yields CASSSEGLHSGNTIYF. This chain uses TRBV11-2 with TRBJ1-3; D call uncertain. The length of the CDR3 is 16 residues. V was cut by 4 bases and J by 0 bases, with 13 bases left in between. Germline V gene sequence: CDR1 SGHAT, CDR2 FQNNGV.

V gene TRBV30 combines with J gene TRBJ1-2, with D maybe TRBD1 (5 bases). CDR1 and CDR2 from the germline V gene are GTSNPN and SVGIG (reference sequence). Trimming removed 3 bases from V and 1 base from J, with 12 bases in between. The CDR3 spans 14 residues. CDR3 coding DNA: TGTGCCTGGAGAAAGTACAGGAATAACTATGGCTACACCTTC. The encoded protein is CAWRKYRNNYGYTF.

The chain couples TRBV4-3 to TRBJ1-4; no firm D call. Trimming removed 0 bases at V and 8 bases at J, with 13 bases between. Germline assignment: CDR1 LGHNA and CDR2 YSLEER. The CDR3 sequence is 15 residues long. CDR3 loop: CASSQDRGYQEKLFF. The CDR3 DNA is TGCGCCAGCAGCCAAGATCGGGGATACCAAGAAAAACTGTTTTTT.

The chain is built from TRBV4-3 and TRBJ2-3; a possible D gene is TRBD2 (5 bases). The CDR3 runs 16 residues. Trimming left V 1 base short and J 4 bases short, with 15 bases between. Germline V lookup: CDR1 LGHNA, CDR2 YSLEER. This CDR3 reads CASSQAASLTADTQYF. For the CDR3, the DNA is TGCGCCAGCAGCCAAGCGGCTAGCCTTACTGCAGATACGCAGTATTTT.

Within the sample, this clone is medium-sized (0.01 to 0.1%). The chain employs TRBV19 and TRBJ2-7, with D perhaps matching TRBD2 (5 bases). From germline, CDR1 is LNHDA and CDR2 SQIVND (reference sequence). The CDR3 covers 13 residues. Trimming took 3 bases from V and 5 from J, leaving 11 bases between them. CDR3 sequence reads: CASSMRAKDEQYF. The CDR3 nucleotides read TGTGCCAGTAGTATGAGGGCCAAGGACGAGCAGTACTTC.

This chain joins TRBV27 and TRBJ1-4; a possible D gene is TRBD1 (5 bases). This CDR3 is 13 amino acids long. Germline assignment: CDR1 MNHEY and CDR2 SMNVEV (reference sequence). Trimming shortened V by 5 bases and J by 11 bases, and 15 bases separated the two germline ends. As DNA, the CDR3 is TGTGCCAGCAGTCCCACCGGGGCGGGGAAACTGTTTTTT. This sequence encodes CASSPTGAGKLFF.

The chain couples TRBV7-9 to TRBJ1-5; 8 nucleotides align to TRBD1. V trimming: 7 bases; J trimming: 4 bases; junction bases outside the gene matches: 12. This CDR3 has 16 amino acids. Germline CDR1 SEHNR, CDR2 FQNEAQ (reference sequence). CDR3 in amino acids: CASTRTGSTSNQPQHF. The CDR3 DNA reads as TGTGCCAGCACAAGGACAGGGTCTACTTCAAATCAGCCCCAGCATTTT.

The chain links TRBV19 to TRBJ1-2, with D tentatively TRBD1 (5 bases). The ends were cut back, 6 bases at V and 9 bases at J, with 20 bases in the middle. CDR1 and CDR2 from the germline V gene are LNHDA and SQIVND (reference sequence). CDR3 size: 14 residues. CDR3 in amino acids: CASSSPDKRGSYTF. For the CDR3, the DNA is TGTGCCAGTAGCAGCCCTGACAAGCGGGGGAGCTACACCTTC.

This chain joins TRBV20-1 and TRBJ1-5, with a tentative D call TRBD1 (6 bases). CDR1 and CDR2 (germline): DFQATT, SNEGSKA (reference sequence). The CDR3 contains 16 residues. Trimming left V 3 bases short and J 4 bases short, with 19 bases between. The CDR3 loop is CSASKAWGLGNQPQHF. Written as DNA, the CDR3 is TGCAGTGCTAGTAAGGCTTGGGGGCTGGGAAATCAGCCCCAGCATTTT.